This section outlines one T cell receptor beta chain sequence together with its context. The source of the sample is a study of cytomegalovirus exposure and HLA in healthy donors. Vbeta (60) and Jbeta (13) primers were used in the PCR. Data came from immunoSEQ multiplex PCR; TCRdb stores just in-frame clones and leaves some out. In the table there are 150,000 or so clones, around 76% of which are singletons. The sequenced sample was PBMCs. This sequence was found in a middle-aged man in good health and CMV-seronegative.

The CDR3 DNA reads TGTGCCAGCAGTGAATTTGCAGGGGGAACGAGAGGGCAGCCCCAGCATTTT. Its translation: CASSEFAGGTRGQPQHF. This chain uses TRBV2 with TRBJ1-5; 7 positions agree with TRBD1. J gave up 7 bases and V 2 bases, and 14 bases lay outside the gene matches. The CDR3 runs 17 residues. Germline CDR1 reads SNHLY; CDR2 reads FYNNEI.